This T cell receptor beta chain comes out of a study of neoadjuvant anti-PD-1 for oral cavity cancer. Study-level background: Non-progressing patients received a fourth nivolumab dose near day 43, then surgery on days 50-56.

The V end was cut by 2 bases, the J end by 3 bases, with 14 bases between. This CDR3 contains 15 residues. Germline lookup yields CDR1 SGHRS and CDR2 YFSETQ. TCRdb's copy holds only in-frame clones and misses some; the assay was immunoSEQ multiplex PCR. The sample lists 9,600 or so clones; around 66% were seen once. Time point reported: after neoadjuvant nivolumab, at surgical resection. The source of this sequence is a person aged 35-79 years with oral cavity squamous cell carcinoma. This chain connects TRBV5-1 to TRBJ1-2; TRBD1 is a possible D gene (5 bases). The input for sequencing was PBMCs, taken after nivolumab (anti-PD-1) treatment. CDR3 in amino acids: CASSFSGGDDYGYTF. CDR3 nucleotide sequence: TGCGCCAGCAGCTTCTCGGGGGGAGATGACTATGGCTACACCTTC.